This is a list of T cell receptor beta chains from one sample in a study of blood T cells in healthy people across ages. Using its own MiXCR run on the 5' RACE reads, TCRdb lists one record per CDR3 protein. The table lists 550,000 to 750,000 distinct CDR3 sequences, more than 20% of them singletons. The sample consisted of blood. The receptors were sampled from a man aged 65-85 years in good health. The CDR3 runs from the conserved cysteine through the conserved F or W. A D gene is named only where the DNA matches it firmly. Clone size is not always given. Where it is, it says once, few, many or a class for expanded clones.

v_call: TRBV3-1; j_call: TRBJ2-1; d_call: NA; clone_size: NA; cdr3_length: 16; cdr3_aa: CASSQDNLGGYNEQFF; cdr3_nt: TGTGCCAGCAGCCAAGATAACCTTGGAGGGTACAATGAGCAGTTCTTC
v_call: TRBV3-1; j_call: TRBJ2-2; d_call: TRBD2; clone_size: many; cdr3_length: 17; cdr3_aa: CASSQFGSGRNTGELFF; cdr3_nt: TGTGCCAGCAGCCAATTCGGTAGCGGGAGGAACACCGGGGAGCTGTTTTTT
v_call: TRBV20-1; j_call: TRBJ2-3; d_call: TRBD2; clone_size: NA; cdr3_length: 17; cdr3_aa: CSARDPRLAGSTDTQYF; cdr3_nt: TGCAGTGCTAGAGACCCCCGACTAGCGGGAAGCACAGATACGCAGTATTTT
v_call: TRBV7-6; j_call: TRBJ2-5; d_call: NA; clone_size: once; cdr3_length: 14; cdr3_aa: CASSSFTGEETQYF; cdr3_nt: TGTGCCAGCAGCTCTTTTACTGGGGAAGAGACCCAGTACTTC
v_call: TRBV6-1; j_call: TRBJ2-7; d_call: TRBD2; clone_size: many; cdr3_length: 18; cdr3_aa: CASSADRVRLAGAGEQYF; cdr3_nt: TGTGCCAGCAGTGCCGACAGGGTAAGACTAGCGGGAGCGGGTGAGCAGTACTTC
v_call: TRBV4-1; j_call: TRBJ2-3; d_call: TRBD1; clone_size: NA; cdr3_length: 17; cdr3_aa: CASSQLAGTGGTDTQYF; cdr3_nt: TGCGCCAGCAGCCAACTCGCCGGGACAGGGGGCACAGATACGCAGTATTTT
v_call: TRBV7-9; j_call: TRBJ2-5; d_call: TRBD1; clone_size: NA; cdr3_length: 16; cdr3_aa: CASSFWTGGLQETQYF; cdr3_nt: TGTGCCAGCAGCTTTTGGACAGGGGGCCTTCAAGAGACCCAGTACTTC
v_call: TRBV7-9; j_call: TRBJ2-1; d_call: TRBD2; clone_size: NA; cdr3_length: 15; cdr3_aa: CASSQTSGSYNEQLF; cdr3_nt: TGTGCCAGCAGTCAGACTAGCGGGAGCTACAATGAGCAGCTCTTC
v_call: TRBV3-1; j_call: TRBJ2-1; d_call: NA; clone_size: few; cdr3_length: 15; cdr3_aa: CASSRADQSYNEQFF; cdr3_nt: TGTGCCAGCAGCAGAGCGGACCAGTCCTACAATGAGCAGTTCTTC
v_call: TRBV24-1; j_call: TRBJ2-6; d_call: TRBD1; clone_size: NA; cdr3_length: 17; cdr3_aa: CTTSDSGQGAGANVLTF; cdr3_nt: TGTACCACCAGTGATTCGGGACAGGGGGCTGGGGCCAACGTCCTGACTTTC
v_call: TRBV29-1; j_call: TRBJ2-1; d_call: NA; clone_size: few; cdr3_length: 14; cdr3_aa: CSVEGRPSYNEQFF; cdr3_nt: TGCAGCGTTGAAGGGCGCCCCTCCTACAATGAGCAGTTCTTC
v_call: TRBV20-1; j_call: TRBJ1-5; d_call: NA; clone_size: once; cdr3_length: 16; cdr3_aa: CSARATNREGSQPQHF; cdr3_nt: TGCAGTGCTAGAGCCACCAACAGGGAAGGTAGTCAGCCCCAGCATTTT
v_call: TRBV12-3/TRBV12-4; j_call: TRBJ2-7; d_call: TRBD1; clone_size: NA; cdr3_length: 16; cdr3_aa: CASSLMMGQGNDEQYF; cdr3_nt: TGTGCCAGCAGTTTAATGATGGGACAGGGGAATGACGAGCAGTACTTC
v_call: TRBV27; j_call: TRBJ2-4; d_call: TRBD1; clone_size: NA; cdr3_length: 16; cdr3_aa: CASSLQGVLAKNIQYF; cdr3_nt: TGTGCCAGCAGTCTACAGGGGGTCCTAGCCAAAAACATTCAGTACTTC
v_call: TRBV7-2; j_call: TRBJ2-7; d_call: NA; clone_size: NA; cdr3_length: 16; cdr3_aa: CASSPRAEYFSDEQYF; cdr3_nt: TGTGCCAGCAGCCCCCGGGCGGAATACTTCTCCGACGAGCAGTACTTC
v_call: TRBV5-1; j_call: TRBJ2-6; d_call: NA; clone_size: few; cdr3_length: 16; cdr3_aa: CASSLDSGAGANVLTF; cdr3_nt: TGCGCCAGCAGCTTGGACTCAGGGGCTGGGGCCAACGTCCTGACTTTC
v_call: TRBV5-1; j_call: TRBJ2-7; d_call: TRBD1; clone_size: few; cdr3_length: 14; cdr3_aa: CASRNQGADYEQYF; cdr3_nt: TGCGCCAGCAGGAATCAGGGGGCGGACTACGAGCAGTACTTC
v_call: TRBV2; j_call: TRBJ2-7; d_call: TRBD1; clone_size: many; cdr3_length: 13; cdr3_aa: CASSGQGTYEQYF; cdr3_nt: TGTGCCAGCAGTGGACAGGGGACCTACGAGCAGTACTTC
v_call: TRBV14; j_call: TRBJ2-3; d_call: NA; clone_size: few; cdr3_length: 16; cdr3_aa: CASSQDQLASTDTQYF; cdr3_nt: TGTGCCAGCAGCCAAGATCAGCTAGCTAGCACAGATACGCAGTATTTT
v_call: TRBV5-1; j_call: TRBJ2-5; d_call: NA; clone_size: NA; cdr3_length: 16; cdr3_aa: CASSTFGNSRKETQYF; cdr3_nt: TGCGCCAGCAGCACATTCGGTAACAGCCGTAAAGAGACCCAGTACTTC
v_call: TRBV9; j_call: TRBJ2-7; d_call: TRBD2; clone_size: NA; cdr3_length: 16; cdr3_aa: CASSVESSGSSYEQYF; cdr3_nt: TGTGCCAGCAGCGTAGAGTCTAGCGGGAGCTCCTACGAGCAGTACTTC
v_call: TRBV29-1; j_call: TRBJ2-3; d_call: NA; clone_size: few; cdr3_length: 17; cdr3_aa: CSVEAPAGLLGTDTQYF; cdr3_nt: TGCAGCGTTGAAGCCCCTGCGGGTTTACTAGGCACAGATACGCAGTATTTT
v_call: TRBV9; j_call: TRBJ2-3; d_call: NA; clone_size: NA; cdr3_length: 16; cdr3_aa: CASSVGLDRNADTQYF; cdr3_nt: TGTGCCAGCAGCGTAGGTCTGGACCGGAACGCAGATACGCAGTATTTT
v_call: TRBV6-1; j_call: TRBJ2-7; d_call: NA; clone_size: many; cdr3_length: 12; cdr3_aa: CASSAGPYEQYF; cdr3_nt: TGTGCCAGCAGTGCGGGACCCTACGAGCAGTACTTC
v_call: TRBV28; j_call: TRBJ2-2; d_call: NA; clone_size: NA; cdr3_length: 14; cdr3_aa: CASSLRGYTGELFF; cdr3_nt: TGTGCCAGCAGTTTACGTGGTTACACCGGGGAGCTGTTTTTT
v_call: TRBV11-2; j_call: TRBJ2-2; d_call: NA; clone_size: few; cdr3_length: 14; cdr3_aa: CASSYSTNTGELFF; cdr3_nt: TGTGCCAGCAGCTATAGCACAAACACCGGGGAGCTGTTTTTT
v_call: TRBV7-9; j_call: TRBJ2-5; d_call: TRBD2; clone_size: few; cdr3_length: 16; cdr3_aa: CASSRIYSGSGETQYF; cdr3_nt: TGTGCCAGCAGCCGAATTTATAGCGGGAGTGGTGAGACCCAGTACTTC
v_call: TRBV7-9; j_call: TRBJ1-4; d_call: NA; clone_size: NA; cdr3_length: 14; cdr3_aa: CASSQLGTNEKLFF; cdr3_nt: TGTGCCAGCAGCCAGCTGGGGACTAATGAAAAACTGTTTTTT
v_call: TRBV24-1; j_call: TRBJ1-2; d_call: TRBD1; clone_size: many; cdr3_length: 14; cdr3_aa: CATTRDRGNYGYTF; cdr3_nt: TGTGCCACAACCCGGGACAGGGGGAACTATGGCTACACCTTC
v_call: TRBV11-2; j_call: TRBJ1-3; d_call: NA; clone_size: few; cdr3_length: 13; cdr3_aa: CASSLDPGNTIYF; cdr3_nt: TGTGCCAGCAGCTTAGACCCAGGAAACACCATATATTTT
v_call: TRBV9; j_call: TRBJ1-1; d_call: TRBD1; clone_size: NA; cdr3_length: 16; cdr3_aa: CASSAFTGARGTEAFF; cdr3_nt: TGTGCCAGCAGCGCCTTTACAGGGGCCCGAGGGACTGAAGCTTTCTTT
v_call: TRBV12-3/TRBV12-4; j_call: TRBJ2-1; d_call: NA; clone_size: NA; cdr3_length: 13; cdr3_aa: CASSRGTNGEQFF; cdr3_nt: TGTGCCAGCAGTCGCGGGACGAACGGTGAGCAGTTCTTC